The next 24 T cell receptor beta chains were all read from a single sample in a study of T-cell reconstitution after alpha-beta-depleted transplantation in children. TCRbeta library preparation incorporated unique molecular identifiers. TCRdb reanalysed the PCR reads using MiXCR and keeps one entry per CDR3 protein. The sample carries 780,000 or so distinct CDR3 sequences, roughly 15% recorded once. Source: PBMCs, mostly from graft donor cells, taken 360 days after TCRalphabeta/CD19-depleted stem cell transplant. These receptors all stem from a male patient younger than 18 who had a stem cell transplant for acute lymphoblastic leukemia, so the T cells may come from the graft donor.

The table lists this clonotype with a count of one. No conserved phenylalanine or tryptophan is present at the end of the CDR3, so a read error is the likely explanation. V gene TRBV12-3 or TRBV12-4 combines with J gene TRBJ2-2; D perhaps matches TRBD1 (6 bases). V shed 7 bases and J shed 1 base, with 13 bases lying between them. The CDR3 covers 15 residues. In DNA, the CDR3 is TGTGCCAGCACCCCCACACAGGGGAACACCGGGGAGCTGTTTTTG. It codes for CASTPTQGNTGELFL.

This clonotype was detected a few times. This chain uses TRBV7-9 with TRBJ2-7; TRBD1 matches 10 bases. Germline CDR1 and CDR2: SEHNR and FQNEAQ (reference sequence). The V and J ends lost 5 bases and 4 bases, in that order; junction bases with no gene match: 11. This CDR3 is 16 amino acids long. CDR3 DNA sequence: TGTGCCAGCAGCACCGAACGACAGGGGGCAGGTTACGAGCAGTACTTC. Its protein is CASSTERQGAGYEQYF.

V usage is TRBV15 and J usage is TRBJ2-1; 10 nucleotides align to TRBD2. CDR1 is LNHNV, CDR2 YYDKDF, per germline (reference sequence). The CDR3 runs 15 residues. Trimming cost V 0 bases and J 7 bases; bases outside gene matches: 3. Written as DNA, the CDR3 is TGTGCCACCAGCAGAGATATGACTAGCGGGAATGAGCAGTTCTTC. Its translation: CATSRDMTSGNEQFF.

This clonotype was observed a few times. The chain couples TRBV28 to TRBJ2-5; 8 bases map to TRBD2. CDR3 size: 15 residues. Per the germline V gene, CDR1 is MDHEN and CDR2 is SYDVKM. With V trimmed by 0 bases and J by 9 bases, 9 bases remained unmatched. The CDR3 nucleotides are TGTGCCAGCAGTTTATGGGGACTAGGTAGTTTGTCCCAGTACTTC. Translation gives CASSLWGLGSLSQYF. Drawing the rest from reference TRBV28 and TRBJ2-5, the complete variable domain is DVKVTQSSRYLVKRTGEKVFLECVQDMDHENMFWYRQDPGLGLRLIYFSYDVKMKEKGDIPEGYSVSREKKERFSLILESASTNQTSMYLCASSLWGLGSLSQYFGPGTRLLVL.

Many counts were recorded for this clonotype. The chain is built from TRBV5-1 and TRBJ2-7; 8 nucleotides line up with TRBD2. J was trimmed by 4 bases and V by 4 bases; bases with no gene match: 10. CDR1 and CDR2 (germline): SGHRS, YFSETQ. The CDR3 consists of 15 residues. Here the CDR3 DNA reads TGCGCCAGCAGCCCCCCGAGCGGGAGTACGTACGAGCAGTACTTC. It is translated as CASSPPSGSTYEQYF. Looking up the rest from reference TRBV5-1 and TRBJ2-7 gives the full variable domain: KAGVTQTPRYLIKTRGQQVTLSCSPISGHRSVSWYQQTPGQGLQFLFEYFSETQRNKGNFPGRFSGRQFSNSRSEMNVSTLELGDSALYLCASSPPSGSTYEQYFGPGTRLTVT.

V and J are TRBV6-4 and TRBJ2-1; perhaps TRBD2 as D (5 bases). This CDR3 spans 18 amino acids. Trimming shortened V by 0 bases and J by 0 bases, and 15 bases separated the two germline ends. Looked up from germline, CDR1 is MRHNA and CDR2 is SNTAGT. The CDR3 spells CASSDSIRLRDSYNEQFF. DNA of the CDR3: TGTGCCAGCAGTGACTCGATCCGACTGAGGGACTCCTACAATGAGCAGTTCTTC.

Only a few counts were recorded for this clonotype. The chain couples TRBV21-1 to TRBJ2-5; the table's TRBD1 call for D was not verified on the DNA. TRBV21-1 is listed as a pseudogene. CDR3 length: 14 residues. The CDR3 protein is CASQRPGTQETQYF. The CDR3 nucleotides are TGTGCCAGCCAGCGACCGGGAACTCAAGAGACCCAGTACTTC.

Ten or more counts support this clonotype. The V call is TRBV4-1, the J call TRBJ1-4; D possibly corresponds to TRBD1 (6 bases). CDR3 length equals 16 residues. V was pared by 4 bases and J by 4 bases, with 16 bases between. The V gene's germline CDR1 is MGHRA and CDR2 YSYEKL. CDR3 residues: CASSLEWTDINEKLFF. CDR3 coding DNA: TGCGCCAGCAGCCTGGAATGGACAGATATTAATGAAAAACTGTTTTTT.

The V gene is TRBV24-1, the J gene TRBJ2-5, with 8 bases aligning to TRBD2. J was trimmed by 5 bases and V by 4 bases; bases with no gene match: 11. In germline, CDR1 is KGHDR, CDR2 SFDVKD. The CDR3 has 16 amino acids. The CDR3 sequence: CATSEGTSGWGETQYF. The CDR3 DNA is TGTGCCACCAGTGAGGGCACTAGCGGTTGGGGGGAGACCCAGTACTTC.

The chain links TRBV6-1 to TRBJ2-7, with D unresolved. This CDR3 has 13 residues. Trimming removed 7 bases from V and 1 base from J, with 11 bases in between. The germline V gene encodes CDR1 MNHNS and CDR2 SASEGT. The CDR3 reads CASKKGPSYEQYF. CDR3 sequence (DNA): TGTGCCAGCAAAAAGGGCCCTTCCTACGAGCAGTACTTC.

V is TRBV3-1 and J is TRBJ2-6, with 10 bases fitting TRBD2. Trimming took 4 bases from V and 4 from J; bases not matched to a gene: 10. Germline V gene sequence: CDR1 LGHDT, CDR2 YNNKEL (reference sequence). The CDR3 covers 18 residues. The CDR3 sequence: CASSRIAGGFRGANVLTF. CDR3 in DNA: TGTGCCAGCAGCCGTATAGCGGGGGGATTTCGCGGGGCCAACGTCCTGACTTTC.

DNA of the CDR3: TGCGCCAGCAGCCCGCTTACGGGACTTAACACCGGGGAGCTGTTTTTT. Translation gives CASSPLTGLNTGELFF. This chain connects TRBV5-1 to TRBJ2-2; TRBD2 is a possible D gene (6 bases). Looked up from germline, CDR1 is SGHRS and CDR2 is YFSETQ. The CDR3 is made up of 16 amino acids. The ends were cut back, 4 bases at V and 2 bases at J, with 15 bases in the middle.

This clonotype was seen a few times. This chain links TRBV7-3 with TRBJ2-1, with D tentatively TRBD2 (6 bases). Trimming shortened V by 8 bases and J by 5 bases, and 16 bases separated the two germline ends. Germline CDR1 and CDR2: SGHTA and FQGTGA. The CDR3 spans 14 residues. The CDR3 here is CASGTGVLNNEQFF. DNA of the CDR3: TGTGCCAGCGGGACGGGAGTTTTAAACAATGAGCAGTTCTTC.

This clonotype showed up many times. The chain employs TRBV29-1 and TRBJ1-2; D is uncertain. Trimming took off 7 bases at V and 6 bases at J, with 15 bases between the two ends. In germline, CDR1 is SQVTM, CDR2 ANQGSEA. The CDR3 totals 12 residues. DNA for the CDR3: TGCAGCGGGGAGGGAAATCTGCATGGCTACACCTTC. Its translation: CSGEGNLHGYTF.

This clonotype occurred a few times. The CDR3 protein is CASSYYQGDQPQHF. The CDR3 DNA reads as TGTGCCAGCAGTTACTACCAGGGGGATCAGCCCCAGCATTTT. The chain couples TRBV6-5 to TRBJ1-5, with 7 bases identical to TRBD1. Germline V gene data show CDR1 as MNHEY and CDR2 as SVGAGI. There are 14 residues in the CDR3. Unmatched junction bases numbered 2, after V lost 1 base and J lost 5 bases.

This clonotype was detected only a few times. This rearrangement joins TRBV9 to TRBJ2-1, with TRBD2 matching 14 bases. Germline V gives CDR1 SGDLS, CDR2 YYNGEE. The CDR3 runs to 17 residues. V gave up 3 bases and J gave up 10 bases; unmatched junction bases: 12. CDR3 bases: TGTGCCAGCAGCGCCTTCCCCGGGACTAGCGGGAGAAAGGAGCAGTTCTTC. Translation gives CASSAFPGTSGRKEQFF.

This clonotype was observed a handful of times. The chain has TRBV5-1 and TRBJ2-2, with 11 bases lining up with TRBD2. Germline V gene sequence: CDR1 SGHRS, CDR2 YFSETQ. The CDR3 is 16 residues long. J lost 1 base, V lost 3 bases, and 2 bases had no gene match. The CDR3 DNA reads TGCGCCAGCAGCTGGGGACTAGCGGAGAACACCGGGGAGCTGTTTTTT. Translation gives CASSWGLAENTGELFF.

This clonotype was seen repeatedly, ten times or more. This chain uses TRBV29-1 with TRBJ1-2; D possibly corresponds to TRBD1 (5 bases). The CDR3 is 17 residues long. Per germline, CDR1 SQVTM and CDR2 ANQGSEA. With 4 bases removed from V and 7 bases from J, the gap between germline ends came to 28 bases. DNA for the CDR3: TGCAGCGTTGGGTCCTGGACAACCCCCCGGGATAAGGGTGGCTACACCTTC. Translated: CSVGSWTTPRDKGGYTF.

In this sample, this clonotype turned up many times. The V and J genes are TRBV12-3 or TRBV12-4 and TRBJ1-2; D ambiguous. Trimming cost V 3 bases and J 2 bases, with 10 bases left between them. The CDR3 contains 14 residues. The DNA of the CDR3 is TGTGCCAGCAGTTTCCGTAGCAGGAACTATGGCTACACCTTC. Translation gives CASSFRSRNYGYTF.

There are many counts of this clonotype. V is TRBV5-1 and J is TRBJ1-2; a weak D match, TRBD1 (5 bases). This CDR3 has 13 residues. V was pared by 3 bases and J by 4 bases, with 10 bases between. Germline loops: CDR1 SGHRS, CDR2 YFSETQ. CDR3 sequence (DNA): TGCGCCAGCAGCTACGGGGACTCCTATGGCTACACCTTC. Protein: CASSYGDSYGYTF.

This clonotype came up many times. CDR3 nucleotide sequence: TGCGCCAGCAGCCAACCTTACGATACGCAGTATTTT. It yields the protein CASSQPYDTQYF. This chain links TRBV4-1 with TRBJ2-3; D not resolved. The CDR3 spans 12 residues. CDR1 and CDR2 (germline): MGHRA, YSYEKL. With 2 bases removed from V and 6 bases from J, the gap between germline ends came to 6 bases.

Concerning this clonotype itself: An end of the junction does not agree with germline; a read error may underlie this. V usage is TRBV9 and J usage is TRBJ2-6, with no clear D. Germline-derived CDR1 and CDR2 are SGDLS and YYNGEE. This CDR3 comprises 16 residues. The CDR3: CASSVDKTSAANVLTF. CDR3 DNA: TGTGCCAGCAGCGTAGACAAGACTTCTGCGGCCAACGTCCTGACTTTC.

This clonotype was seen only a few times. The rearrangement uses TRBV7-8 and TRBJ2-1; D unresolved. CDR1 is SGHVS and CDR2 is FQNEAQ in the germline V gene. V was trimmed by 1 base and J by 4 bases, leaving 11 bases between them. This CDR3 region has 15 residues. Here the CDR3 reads CASSLVGSRYNEQFF. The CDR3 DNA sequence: TGTGCCAGCAGCTTAGTTGGTAGCAGATACAATGAGCAGTTCTTC.

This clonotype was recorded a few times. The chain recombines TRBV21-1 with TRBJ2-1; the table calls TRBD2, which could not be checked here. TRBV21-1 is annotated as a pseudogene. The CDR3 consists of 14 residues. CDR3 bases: TGTGCCAGCACCTTACTAGCGGGATTAGTTGAGCAGTTCTTC. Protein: CASTLLAGLVEQFF.